This TCR beta chain comes out of a study of T cell responses to AZD1222 COVID-19 vaccine. Worth noting for this clone: The antigen is undetermined.

This CDR3 is 15 amino acids long. Germline CDR1 is LNHDA and CDR2 is SQIVND (reference sequence). V lost 6 bases to trimming and J lost 7 bases; unmatched junction nucleotides: 14. Broader study findings: Clonal diversity was possibly underestimated, and the donors were mostly white British, with more females. Among those given AZD1222, only six were seropositive at baseline. Regions 160-218 and 743-854 held dominance among vaccine-associated CD4 TCRs, which spanned spike. Nearly half of unique spike-specific TCRs reportedly avoided B.1.351 and B.1.1.7 mutated regions.

Repertoires were generated with immunoSEQ multiplex PCR, while TCRdb's copy carries only in-frame clones and drops some. The sample records approximately 150,000 clones, 85% to 90% being singletons. This specimen was peripheral blood, taken 28 days after the second dose of the MenACWY control vaccine. The V call is TRBV19, the J call TRBJ1-2, with TRBD1 matching 7 bases. The TCR originated in an adult who received the MenACWY meningococcal vaccine as a control. The CDR3 nucleotides read TGTGCCAGTAGCCCTACCTCTAAGGGGGCGACTGGCTACACCTTC. Translated: CASSPTSKGATGYTF.